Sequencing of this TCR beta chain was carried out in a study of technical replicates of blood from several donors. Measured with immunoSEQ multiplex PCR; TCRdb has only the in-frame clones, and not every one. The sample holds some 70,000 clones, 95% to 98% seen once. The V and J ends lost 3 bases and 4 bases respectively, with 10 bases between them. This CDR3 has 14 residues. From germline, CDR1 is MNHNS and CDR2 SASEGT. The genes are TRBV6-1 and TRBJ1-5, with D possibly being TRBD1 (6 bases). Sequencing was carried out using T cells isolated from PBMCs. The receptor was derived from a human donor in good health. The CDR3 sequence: CASSDLDRNQPQHF. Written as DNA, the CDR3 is TGTGCCAGCAGTGATCTCGACAGGAATCAGCCCCAGCATTTT.